This T cell receptor beta chain was captured in a study of T cell repertoires in aging, cancer and after chemotherapy. The overall study: Paired samples before and after chemotherapy came from glioblastoma patients receiving temozolomide-based therapy. Study conclusions and caveats: Rebound thymic output was suggested by rising median generation probability during chemotherapy in each cancer cohort.

Peripheral blood genomic DNA, not sorted cells or RNA, was the template. The trim removed 2 bases at V and 0 bases at J, leaving 3 bases unmatched. The CDR3 is 15 amino acids. The V gene's germline CDR1 is SGHDT and CDR2 YYEEEE. As for this clonotype: Its target is unknown.

Multiplex touch-down PCR with TRB-A/B primers amplified rearranged V-D-J TRB sequences. TCRdb passed the multiplex PCR reads through MiXCR, listing each CDR3 protein once. The sample has several thousand distinct CDR3 sequences, about 53% seen once; the top ten hold 3.5% to 4%. Sequenced material: blood. This TCR derives from a human donor with a solid tumor. The genes are TRBV5-6 and TRBJ2-3, with 7 bases aligning to TRBD2. CDR3 sequence (DNA): TGTGCCAGCAGCTTACTAGCGACTAGCACAGATACGCAGTATTTT. This encodes CASSLLATSTDTQYF. The full variable domain, with the rest looked up from reference TRBV5-6 and TRBJ2-3, is DAGVTQSPTHLIKTRGQQVTLRCSPKSGHDTVSWYQQALGQGPQFIFQYYEEEERQRGNFPDRFSGHQFPNYSSELNVNALLLGDSALYLCASSLLATSTDTQYFGPGTRLTVL.